A single sample is the source of the 31 T cell receptor beta chains below, sequenced in a study of blood T cell repertoires in COVID-19. Method: immunoSEQ multiplex PCR; TCRdb's copy keeps in-frame clones and lacks some. The profile shows 310,000 or so clones, roughly 82% of them singletons. Material: peripheral blood. Receptors were obtained from a woman between 45 and 65 years old with acute or convalescent COVID-19.

The V call is TRBV12-3 or TRBV12-4, the J call TRBJ1-1; no clear D gene. This CDR3 has 12 amino acids. V lost 6 bases, J lost 4 bases, and 9 bases lay in between. This CDR3 is CASRKISTEAFF. The DNA for the CDR3 is TGTGCCAGCAGAAAAATCAGCACTGAAGCTTTCTTT.

The chain links TRBV4-1 to TRBJ2-7; 9 nucleotides align to TRBD2. Germline assignment: CDR1 MGHRA and CDR2 YSYEKL. The ends lost 1 base at V and 4 bases at J; junction bases unmatched: 11. This CDR3 comprises 17 residues. CDR3 residues: CASSQAPDGSGSYEQYF. For the CDR3, the DNA is TGCGCCAGCAGCCAAGCCCCCGATGGTAGCGGGAGTTACGAGCAGTACTTC.

V gene TRBV11-3 combines with J gene TRBJ2-2, with 9 positions matching TRBD1. Germline V CDR1 and CDR2: SGHNT, YENEEA. The CDR3 extends over 17 amino acids. V lost 2 bases and J lost 3; bases outside the gene matches: 7. CDR3 in DNA: TGTGCCAGCAGCTTAACCCGGGACAGGGTTTACACCGGGGAGCTGTTTTTT. It is translated as CASSLTRDRVYTGELFF. Full variable domain (outside the CDR3, taken from reference TRBV11-3 and TRBJ2-2): EAGVVQSPRYKIIEKKQPVAFWCNPISGHNTLYWYLQNLGQGPELLIRYENEEAVDDSQLPKDRFSAERLKGVDSTLKIQPAELGDSAVYLCASSLTRDRVYTGELFFGEGSRLTVL.

The chain carries TRBV7-2 and TRBJ2-7; 7 positions match TRBD2. This CDR3 spans 14 amino acids. Unmatched junction bases numbered 7, after V lost 1 base and J lost 7 bases. CDR1 is SGHTA and CDR2 is FQGNSA in the germline V gene. As DNA, the CDR3 is TGTGCCAGCAGCTTAGAGGCCGGGGAGGGGGAGCAGTACTTC. Protein: CASSLEAGEGEQYF.

The chain joins TRBV12-3 or TRBV12-4 to TRBJ1-2, with D unclear. Trimming removed 3 bases from V and 10 bases from J, with 12 bases in between. The CDR3 covers 12 residues. The CDR3 sequence is CASSFEMWSYTF. The CDR3 nucleotides are TGTGCCAGCAGTTTCGAGATGTGGTCCTACACCTTC.

V usage is TRBV11-3 and J usage is TRBJ2-1; D unclear. Germline-derived CDR1 and CDR2 are SGHNT and YENEEA. V lost 0 bases and J lost 9, with 12 bases in between. CDR3 length: 14 amino acids. DNA of the CDR3: TGTGCCAGCAGCTTAGAGGGCCGAGTCAGTGAGCAGTTCTTC. It specifies CASSLEGRVSEQFF.

The J gene is TRBJ2-1, the V gene TRBV27; TRBD2 aligns across 13 bases. Germline-derived CDR1 and CDR2 are MNHEY and SMNVEV (reference sequence). Trimming took 6 bases from V and 4 from J; bases not matched to a gene: 3. This CDR3 has 15 amino acids. CDR3 loop: CASSSTSGRYNEQFF. In nucleotides, the CDR3 is TGTGCCAGCAGCTCGACTAGCGGGAGGTACAATGAGCAGTTCTTC.

In DNA, the CDR3 is TGTGCCAGCAGTCGTCAGGGGGCGGCTAATGAAAAACTGTTTTTT. This sequence encodes CASSRQGAANEKLFF. The chain joins TRBV2 to TRBJ1-4; 8 bases align to TRBD1. The CDR3 totals 15 residues. With 5 bases clipped from V and 3 bases from J, the junction kept 5 bases outside the gene matches. Germline V lookup: CDR1 SNHLY, CDR2 FYNNEI.

The chain links TRBV19 to TRBJ2-7; 9 nucleotides line up with TRBD2. The CDR3 is made up of 15 amino acids. Germline CDR1 reads LNHDA; CDR2 reads SQIVND (reference sequence). J lost 7 bases, V lost 6 bases, and 13 bases had no gene match. CDR3 in DNA: TGTGCCAGTAGAGAGACTAGCGGTCGGTTTTGGGAGCAGTACTTC. Translation gives CASRETSGRFWEQYF.

The rearrangement uses TRBV9 and TRBJ2-1; D is possibly TRBD1 (6 bases). Germline V gene sequence: CDR1 SGDLS, CDR2 YYNGEE. V was pared by 4 bases and J by 8 bases, with 16 bases between. The length of the CDR3 is 14 residues. CDR3 protein: CASSPGTGLDEQFF. The CDR3 DNA follows: TGTGCCAGCAGCCCCGGAACAGGGCTAGATGAGCAGTTCTTC.

The chain uses TRBV6-2 or TRBV6-3 and TRBJ1-5, with 9 bases that match TRBD1. V was clipped by 5 bases and J by 1 base; unmatched bases: 6. The V gene's germline CDR1 is MNHEY and CDR2 SVGEGT. The CDR3 contains 16 residues. The CDR3 is CASSLLGTGSNQPQHF. DNA for the CDR3: TGTGCCAGCAGTCTCCTCGGGACAGGGAGCAATCAGCCCCAGCATTTT.

V is TRBV5-1 and J is TRBJ2-1, with 9 bases lining up with TRBD1. This CDR3 is 14 amino acids long. J gave up 8 bases and V 4 bases, and 7 bases lay outside the gene matches. Germline-derived CDR1 and CDR2 are SGHRS and YFSETQ. The CDR3 DNA reads TGCGCCAGCAGCACCCGGACAGGGGCCCATGAGCAGTTCTTC. Translating gives CASSTRTGAHEQFF.

The V call is TRBV27, the J call TRBJ1-4; D remains unclear. V lost 0 bases and J 0 bases, leaving 8 bases between the germline ends. CDR3 size: 16 residues. Germline V CDR1 and CDR2: MNHEY, SMNVEV (reference sequence). The CDR3 DNA sequence: TGTGCCAGCAGTTTATCCGCGGGCACAACTAATGAAAAACTGTTTTTT. Translated, it gives CASSLSAGTTNEKLFF.

This chain connects TRBV4-1 to TRBJ2-7; D might be TRBD1 (6 bases). Trimming pared 1 base from V and 3 bases from J, leaving 13 bases between. This CDR3 contains 15 residues. The germline V gene has CDR1 MGHRA and CDR2 YSYEKL. CDR3 residues: CASSQAWDTLYEQYF. CDR3 coding DNA: TGCGCCAGCAGCCAAGCTTGGGACACCCTCTACGAGCAGTACTTC.

The chain links TRBV7-2 to TRBJ1-5, with D possibly being TRBD1 (5 bases). CDR1 SGHTA and CDR2 FQGNSA come from the germline V gene. The CDR3 extends over 15 amino acids. V dropped 1 base and J dropped 2 bases, with 9 bases sitting between them. For the CDR3, the DNA is TGTGCCAGCAGCTTAGTTTGGGGGGGCAATCAGCCCCAGCATTTT. Residues: CASSLVWGGNQPQHF.

The CDR3 DNA is TGTGCCAGCAGCTTAGGACGGTGGAGGGCCCTCAATCAGCCCCAGCATTTT. Translation: CASSLGRWRALNQPQHF. The V and J genes are TRBV7-8 and TRBJ1-5; unclear D gene. Germline CDR1 is SGHVS and CDR2 is FQNEAQ. CDR3 length: 17 residues. V lost 1 base, J lost 3 bases, and 16 bases lay in between.

This clone was counted once. The gene calls are TRBV7-9 and TRBJ2-7; TRBD2 is a possible D gene (7 bases). Trimming took 1 base from V and 4 from J, leaving 26 bases between them. The CDR3 has 19 amino acids. CDR1 SEHNR and CDR2 FQNEAQ come from the germline V gene (reference sequence). CDR3 coding DNA: TGTGCCAGCAGCTTAGTGGGGGGCTCAGCGATGCGGGAGCGGTACGAGCAGTACTTC. Its protein is CASSLVGGSAMRERYEQYF.

The rearrangement joins TRBV19 to TRBJ2-7; 11 bases are shared with TRBD2. This CDR3 region has 15 residues. V trimming: 6 bases; J trimming: 2 bases; junction bases outside the gene matches: 6. Germline-derived CDR1 and CDR2 are LNHDA and SQIVND (reference sequence). The DNA for the CDR3 is TGTGCCAGTAGCCCTACTAGCGGGGGTACCTACGAGCAGTACTTC. Translating it yields CASSPTSGGTYEQYF.

The chain uses TRBV29-1 and TRBJ2-7; 8 nucleotides match TRBD1. The CDR3 totals 15 residues. Losses at the gene ends were 6 bases for V and 5 bases for J; bases not matched to a gene: 15. CDR1 is SQVTM and CDR2 is ANQGSEA in the germline V gene. In DNA, the CDR3 is TGCAGCGTCTCCACCCGACAGGGGATGGGCAACGAGCAGTACTTC. Amino acids: CSVSTRQGMGNEQYF.

The chain employs TRBV29-1 and TRBJ2-7, with 7 nucleotides matching TRBD1. Per the germline V gene, CDR1 is SQVTM and CDR2 is ANQGSEA. CDR3 size: 14 residues. After removal of 3 bases from V and 2 bases from J, the junction contained 7 bases not matched to a gene. The CDR3 loop is CSVEGEGAAYEQYF. As DNA, the CDR3 is TGCAGCGTTGAGGGAGAGGGGGCGGCCTACGAGCAGTACTTC.

Regarding this clone: The same CDR3 also results from other DNA sequences found in this sample. This chain links TRBV5-1 with TRBJ2-7; the D gene is possibly TRBD2 (5 bases). Germline V lookup: CDR1 SGHRS, CDR2 YFSETQ. This CDR3 has 14 amino acids. V lost 1 base and J lost 2, with 10 bases in between. CDR3 in DNA: TGCGCCAGCAGCTTGACCAGCGGAACCTACGAGCAGTACTTC. This codes for CASSLTSGTYEQYF.

Comment on this clone: Its ends do not fully match the called genes, so a read error is possible. J is TRBJ2-5 and V is TRBV29-1; TRBD1 matches at 8 bases. This CDR3 spans 12 amino acids. In germline, CDR1 is SQVTM, CDR2 ANQGSEA. CDR3 region: CSGEQGEETQYF. The CDR3 coding sequence is TGCAGCGGTGAACAGGGGGAAGAGACCCAGTACTTC.

This chain links TRBV9 with TRBJ1-1, with TRBD1 matching over 7 bases. V trimming: 1 base; J trimming: 3 bases; junction bases outside the gene matches: 9. The CDR3 length is 16 residues. Germline-derived CDR1 and CDR2 are SGDLS and YYNGEE. CDR3 DNA: TGTGCCAGCAGCGTACATACGACAGGGACTGACACTGAAGCTTTCTTT. This gives the protein CASSVHTTGTDTEAFF.

The V gene is TRBV7-2, the J gene TRBJ2-1; TRBD1 agrees at 10 bases. The CDR3 length is 14 residues. V lost 5 bases and J lost 6; bases outside the gene matches: 4. Germline V gives CDR1 SGHTA, CDR2 FQGNSA. The CDR3 bases are TGTGCCAGCAGCGGAAGACAGGGGGCCAATGAGCAGTTCTTC. It codes for CASSGRQGANEQFF.

V usage is TRBV27 and J usage is TRBJ2-1, with TRBD2 identical over 9 bases. The J segment lost 2 bases and the V segment lost 5 bases, leaving 19 bases of the junction unmatched. Germline-derived CDR1 and CDR2 are MNHEY and SMNVEV (reference sequence). The CDR3 totals 20 residues. CDR3 nucleotides: TGTGCCAGCAGTCCATCGGTAGCGCGGGAGGGCCGTAGGGCCTACAATGAGCAGTTCTTC. It translates to CASSPSVAREGRRAYNEQFF.

This clone was counted ten times or more. The J gene is TRBJ2-1, the V gene TRBV4-3; unclear D gene. Deletions cut 5 bases from V and 5 bases from J, with 13 bases between. From germline, CDR1 is LGHNA and CDR2 YSLEER. The CDR3 has 14 residues. The CDR3 loop is CASSLSSDHNEQFF. The CDR3 DNA sequence: TGCGCCAGCAGCTTATCCAGCGACCACAATGAGCAGTTCTTC.

In this sample, this clone turned up a few times. This chain joins TRBV3-1 (or the pseudogene TRBV3-2) and TRBJ1-2, with a possible D match to TRBD1 (6 bases). The germline V gene encodes CDR1 LGHDT and CDR2 YNNKEL (reference sequence). V shed 1 base and J shed 4 bases, with 13 bases lying between them. The CDR3 loop spans 15 amino acids. DNA for the CDR3: TGTGCCAGCAGCCAAGGGGCGACAGGCCCCTATGGCTACACCTTC. It encodes CASSQGATGPYGYTF.

The J gene is TRBJ1-4, the V gene TRBV7-9; the D gene is possibly TRBD1 (5 bases). CDR3 length: 13 residues. Deletions cut 5 bases from V and 7 bases from J, with 11 bases between. The germline CDR1 and CDR2 sequences are SEHNR and FQNEAQ (reference sequence). The CDR3 nucleotides read TGTGCCAGCAGCCTGGGGACTTCTGAAAAACTGTTTTTT. Translation: CASSLGTSEKLFF.

The CDR3 spells CASSLSTSDFRDTQYF. Here the CDR3 DNA reads TGTGCCAGCAGCTTAAGCACTAGCGATTTTAGAGATACGCAGTATTTT. V and J are TRBV7-3 and TRBJ2-3, with TRBD2 matching over 7 bases. V lost 1 base to trimming and J lost 5 bases; unmatched junction nucleotides: 9. This CDR3 comprises 16 residues. Germline V gives CDR1 SGHTA, CDR2 FQGTGA.

This chain joins TRBV6-1 and TRBJ2-1; tentative D call: TRBD1 (5 bases). The CDR3 covers 15 residues. Germline assignment: CDR1 MNHNS and CDR2 SASEGT. Trimming removed 1 base at V and 2 bases at J, with 9 bases between. CDR3 sequence (DNA): TGTGCCAGCAGTGAAGAACCAGGGCCCTACAATGAGCAGTTCTTC. Translating gives CASSEEPGPYNEQFF.

The genes are TRBV10-3 and TRBJ2-7; 8 nucleotides agree with TRBD2. V gave up 6 bases and J gave up 5 bases; unmatched junction bases: 9. The CDR3 contains 14 residues. The germline CDR1 and CDR2 sequences are ENHRY and SYGVKD. Written as DNA, the CDR3 is TGTGCCATCAGATCCGGACTAGCAGCCGACGAGCAGTACTTC. It yields the protein CAIRSGLAADEQYF.